These T cell receptor beta chains were read from a single sample in a study of PD-1 blockade in mismatch repair-deficient tumors. Some clones are missing from TCRdb's copy, which holds only in-frame ones; the method was immunoSEQ multiplex PCR. The data contain around 100,000 clones, 65% to 80% of them singletons. The material sequenced was peripheral blood, taken around 60 weeks after starting pembrolizumab. These receptors were collected from an adult with mismatch repair-deficient cancer. Both conserved end residues are part of each CDR3. Fields, in order: CDR3 protein, V gene.

CDR3 protein: CASSQGGLAGASTDTQYF
V gene: TRBV4-3

CDR3 protein: CASSQDPSRLAGERNEQFF
V gene: TRBV14

CDR3 protein: CASSYTQTYEQYF
V gene: TRBV6-5

CDR3 protein: CASSLEDGLAGYNEQFF
V gene: TRBV7-6

CDR3 protein: CASSQDGTANTGELFF
V gene: TRBV4-3

CDR3 protein: CASRQGGTEAFF
V gene: TRBV11-2

CDR3 protein: CASSLSPFTSGSAYEQYF
V gene: TRBV27

CDR3 protein: CASKDRNSYNEQFF
V gene: TRBV6-5

CDR3 protein: CASSSGQPTNEKLFF
V gene: TRBV5-1

CDR3 protein: CASSNTGYGGYTF
V gene: TRBV19

CDR3 protein: CASSISENTGELFF
V gene: TRBV19

CDR3 protein: CASSEAAGGSYEQYF
V gene: TRBV9

CDR3 protein: CASRLTNTEAFF
V gene: TRBV2

CDR3 protein: CASSSSRSNYGYTF
V gene: TRBV5-6

CDR3 protein: CASSQTRVRDRGPETQYF
V gene: TRBV23-1

CDR3 protein: CASSEAAGGRTQYF
V gene: TRBV6-1

CDR3 protein: CASSQELAGYTDTQYF
V gene: TRBV4-2

CDR3 protein: CAYNSGNTEAFF
V gene: TRBV30

CDR3 protein: CASTLPDEQETQYF
V gene: TRBV6-6

CDR3 protein: CASSAGRGRVNTEAFF
V gene: TRBV7-8

CDR3 protein: CASSLGGVVNTEAFF
V gene: TRBV9

CDR3 protein: CASSLGTGLRNEQFF
V gene: TRBV7-9

CDR3 protein: CASSLVTGSNEKLFF
V gene: TRBV7-2

CDR3 protein: CATSRSTRPQYF
V gene: TRBV15

CDR3 protein: CASNKDRGGTLAQHF
V gene: TRBV19

CDR3 protein: CASSMLLYHEQFF
V gene: TRBV19

CDR3 protein: CASSSGLSSYNEQFF
V gene: TRBV11-2

CDR3 protein: CASSTDNEQFF
V gene: TRBV4-1

CDR3 protein: CASSLDWASGRASSEQYF
V gene: TRBV7-9

CDR3 protein: CASSDFRGSSYEQYF
V gene: TRBV25-1

CDR3 protein: CASSARIAGDLWDEQFF
V gene: TRBV5-8

CDR3 protein: CASSLDRVQYEQYF
V gene: TRBV11-3

CDR3 protein: CASSESAYEQYF
V gene: TRBV2

CDR3 protein: CASSPSETASRGYTF
V gene: TRBV18

CDR3 protein: CASSYSPKRDYTEAFF
V gene: TRBV6-5

CDR3 protein: CASSYGRGPRTNEQFF
V gene: TRBV6-5

CDR3 protein: CASRGLAASTDTQYF
V gene: TRBV6-1

CDR3 protein: CASSITPSTDYYEQYF
V gene: TRBV19

CDR3 protein: CASSLGSVEQYF
V gene: TRBV11-2

CDR3 protein: CASSASSGRETQYF
V gene: TRBV2

CDR3 protein: CASSQGTFWGYTF
V gene: TRBV14

CDR3 protein: CASESGGNTIYF
V gene: TRBV7-2

CDR3 protein: CAWSDLETEAFF
V gene: TRBV30

CDR3 protein: CASSGGLAGVIYEQYF
V gene: TRBV6-6

CDR3 protein: CASSLGDSASSYEQYF
V gene: TRBV7-9

CDR3 protein: CATSILGGGYYNEQFF
V gene: TRBV15

CDR3 protein: CASSSQVNTEAFF
V gene: TRBV7-3

CDR3 protein: CASSRTGTSGTDTQYF
V gene: TRBV5-1

CDR3 protein: CASSLTSGRVTDTQYF
V gene: TRBV7-9

CDR3 protein: CASSPGTTDGYTF
V gene: TRBV7-9

CDR3 protein: CASSPGLAGYNEQFF
V gene: TRBV18

CDR3 protein: CASSLGPRGGTNEKLFF
V gene: TRBV5-4

CDR3 protein: CASSPGRGWDEQFF
V gene: TRBV27